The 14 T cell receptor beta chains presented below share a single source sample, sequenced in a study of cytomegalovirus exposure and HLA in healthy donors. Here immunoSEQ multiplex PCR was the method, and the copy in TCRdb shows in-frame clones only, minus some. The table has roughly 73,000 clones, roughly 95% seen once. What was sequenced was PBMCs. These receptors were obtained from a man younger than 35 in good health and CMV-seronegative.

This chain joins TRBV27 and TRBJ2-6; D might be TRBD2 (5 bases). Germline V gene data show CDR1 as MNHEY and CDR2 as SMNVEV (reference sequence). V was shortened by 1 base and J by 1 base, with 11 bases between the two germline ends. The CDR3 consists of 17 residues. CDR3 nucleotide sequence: TGTGCCAGCAGTTTATTCCGGGGTCCTTCTGGGGCCAACGTCCTGACTTTC. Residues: CASSLFRGPSGANVLTF.

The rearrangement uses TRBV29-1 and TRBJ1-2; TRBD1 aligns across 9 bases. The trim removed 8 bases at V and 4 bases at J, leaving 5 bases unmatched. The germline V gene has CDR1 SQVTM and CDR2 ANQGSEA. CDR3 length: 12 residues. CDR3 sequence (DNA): TGCAGCCTCCGGACAGGGGCCTATGGCTACACCTTC. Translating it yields CSLRTGAYGYTF.

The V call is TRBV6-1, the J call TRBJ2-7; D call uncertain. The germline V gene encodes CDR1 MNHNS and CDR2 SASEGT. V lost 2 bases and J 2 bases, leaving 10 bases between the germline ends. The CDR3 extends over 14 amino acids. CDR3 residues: CASSESGPTYEQYF. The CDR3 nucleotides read TGTGCCAGCAGTGAAAGTGGGCCTACCTACGAGCAGTACTTC.

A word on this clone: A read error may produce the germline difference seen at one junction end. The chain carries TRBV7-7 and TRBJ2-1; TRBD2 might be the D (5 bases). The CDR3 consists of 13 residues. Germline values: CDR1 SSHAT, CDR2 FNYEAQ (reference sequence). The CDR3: CASSFSPGNEQFF. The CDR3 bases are TGTGCTAGCAGCTTCTCCCCGGGAAATGAGCAGTTCTTC.

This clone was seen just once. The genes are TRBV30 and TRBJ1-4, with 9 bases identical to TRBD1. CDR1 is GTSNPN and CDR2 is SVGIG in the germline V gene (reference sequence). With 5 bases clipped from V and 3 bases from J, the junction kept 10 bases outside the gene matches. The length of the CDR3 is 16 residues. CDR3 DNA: TGTGCCTGGGGATACAGGGGGCCGATCGCTAATGAAAAACTGTTTTTT. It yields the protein CAWGYRGPIANEKLFF.

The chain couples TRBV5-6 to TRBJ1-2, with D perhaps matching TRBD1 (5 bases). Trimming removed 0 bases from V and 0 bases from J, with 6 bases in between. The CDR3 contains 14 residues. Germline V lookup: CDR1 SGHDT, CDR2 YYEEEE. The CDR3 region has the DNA TGTGCCAGCAGCTTGGAGGGGTCTAACTATGGCTACACCTTC. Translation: CASSLEGSNYGYTF. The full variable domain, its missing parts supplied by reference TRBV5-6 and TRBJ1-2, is DAGVTQSPTHLIKTRGQQVTLRCSPKSGHDTVSWYQQALGQGPQFIFQYYEEEERQRGNFPDRFSGHQFPNYSSELNVNALLLGDSALYLCASSLEGSNYGYTFGSGTRLTVV.

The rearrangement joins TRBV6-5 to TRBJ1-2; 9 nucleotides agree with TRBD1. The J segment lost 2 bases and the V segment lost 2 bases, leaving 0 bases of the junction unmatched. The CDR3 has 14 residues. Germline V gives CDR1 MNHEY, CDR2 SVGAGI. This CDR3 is CASSYGQGNYGYTF. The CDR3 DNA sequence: TGTGCCAGCAGTTACGGACAGGGGAACTATGGCTACACCTTC.

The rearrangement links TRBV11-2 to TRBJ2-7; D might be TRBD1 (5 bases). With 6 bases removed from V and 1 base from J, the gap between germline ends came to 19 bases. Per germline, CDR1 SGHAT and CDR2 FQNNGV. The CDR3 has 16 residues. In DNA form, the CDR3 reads TGTGCCAGCAGTTCAATCTGGGGCGCAGGGTCCTACGAGCAGTACTTC. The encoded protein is CASSSIWGAGSYEQYF.

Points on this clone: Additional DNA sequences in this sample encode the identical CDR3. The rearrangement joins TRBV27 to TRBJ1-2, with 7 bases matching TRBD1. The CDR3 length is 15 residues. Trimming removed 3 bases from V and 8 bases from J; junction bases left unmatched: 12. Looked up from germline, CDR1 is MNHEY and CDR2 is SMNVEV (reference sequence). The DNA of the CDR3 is TGTGCCAGCAGTTTCCTCCCCGGACAGGACGGGGGCTACACCTTC. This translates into CASSFLPGQDGGYTF.

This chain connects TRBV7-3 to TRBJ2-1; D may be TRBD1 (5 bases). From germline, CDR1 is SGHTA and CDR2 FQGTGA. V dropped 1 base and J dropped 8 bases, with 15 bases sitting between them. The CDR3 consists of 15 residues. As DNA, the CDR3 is TGTGCCAGCAGCTTAAACCAGGGATGGAGCGATGAGCAGTTCTTC. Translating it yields CASSLNQGWSDEQFF.

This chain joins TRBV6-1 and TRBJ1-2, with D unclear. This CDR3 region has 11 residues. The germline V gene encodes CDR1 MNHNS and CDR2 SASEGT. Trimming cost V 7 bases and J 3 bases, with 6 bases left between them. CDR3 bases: TGTGCCAGCACTTTCGACTATGGCTACACCTTC. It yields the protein CASTFDYGYTF.

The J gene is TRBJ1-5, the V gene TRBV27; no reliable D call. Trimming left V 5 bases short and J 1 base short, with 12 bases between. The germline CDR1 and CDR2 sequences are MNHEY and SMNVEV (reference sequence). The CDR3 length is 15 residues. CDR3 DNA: TGTGCCAGCAGTCCAATCACGGGGAGCAATCAGCCCCAGCATTTT. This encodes CASSPITGSNQPQHF.

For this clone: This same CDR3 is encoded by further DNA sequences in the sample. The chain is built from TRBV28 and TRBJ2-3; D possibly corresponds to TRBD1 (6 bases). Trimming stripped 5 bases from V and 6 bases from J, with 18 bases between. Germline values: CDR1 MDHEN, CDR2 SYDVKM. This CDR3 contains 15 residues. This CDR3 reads CASSLRTEVTDTQYF. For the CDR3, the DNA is TGTGCCAGCAGTCTACGGACAGAAGTCACGGATACGCAGTATTTT.

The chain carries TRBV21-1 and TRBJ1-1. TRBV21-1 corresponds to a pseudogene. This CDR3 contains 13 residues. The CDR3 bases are TGTGCCAGCAGCAAAGAACGGGGAACTGAAGCTTTCTTT. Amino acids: CASSKERGTEAFF.